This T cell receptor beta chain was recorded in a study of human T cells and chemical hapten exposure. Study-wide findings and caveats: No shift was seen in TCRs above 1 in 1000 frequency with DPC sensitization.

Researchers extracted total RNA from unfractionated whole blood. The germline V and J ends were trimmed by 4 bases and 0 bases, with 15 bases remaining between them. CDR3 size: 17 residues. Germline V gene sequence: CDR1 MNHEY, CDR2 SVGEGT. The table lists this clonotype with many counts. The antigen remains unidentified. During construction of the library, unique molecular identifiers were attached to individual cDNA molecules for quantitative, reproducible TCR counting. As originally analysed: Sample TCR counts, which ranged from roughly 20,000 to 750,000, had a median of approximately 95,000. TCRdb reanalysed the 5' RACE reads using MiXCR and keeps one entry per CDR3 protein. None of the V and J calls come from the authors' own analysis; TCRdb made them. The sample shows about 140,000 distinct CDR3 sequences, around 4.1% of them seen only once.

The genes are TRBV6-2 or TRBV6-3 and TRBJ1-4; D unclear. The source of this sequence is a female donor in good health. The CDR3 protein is CASSWTGLSTTNEKLFF. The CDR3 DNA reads TGTGCCAGCAGTTGGACGGGTCTTTCTACAACTAATGAAAAACTGTTTTTT.